The clone carrying this T cell receptor beta chain was picked up many times. This specimen comes from a study of human T cells and chemical hapten exposure. Turning to the study itself: TCR yields differed between samples (mainly from small differences in pooled library volume).

The time point here: healthy volunteer bleed at 2 weeks. Total RNA extraction was carried out from unfractionated whole blood. In the authors' workflow: A per-sample median of around 100,000 TCRs was observed, with a range of about 20,000 to 690,600. A single record per CDR3 protein comes from TCRdb applying MiXCR to the RACE reads. TCRdb assigned the V and J calls; the authors' analysis was not used. Among about 130,000 distinct CDR3 sequences listed, more than 7.5% were seen once. This CDR3 spans 15 amino acids. Trimming stripped 0 bases from V and 1 base from J, with 9 bases between. The V gene's germline CDR1 is LGHDT and CDR2 YNNKEL (reference sequence).

The material sequenced was whole blood. This TCR came from a male donor in good health. Some clones in this sample may be carry-over from other donors' samples. This chain connects TRBV3-1 to TRBJ2-5; TRBD2 is a possible D gene (6 bases). The CDR3 nucleotides read TGTGCCAGCAGCCAAGACGAAGCGGGCCAAGAGACCCAGTACTTC. It specifies CASSQDEAGQETQYF.